This T cell receptor beta chain was obtained from a study of OX40 agonist ivuxolimab in advanced cancers. Study-level information: The diagnoses of dose-escalation patients were hepatocellular carcinoma, melanoma, renal cell or head and neck cancer.

Note on this clone: Antigen: not known.

Produced via immunoSEQ multiplex PCR; TCRdb's table is partial and in-frame only. Of some 71,000 clones listed, 86% are singletons. Germline V gene sequence: CDR1 SGHRS, CDR2 YFSETQ. V shed 4 bases and J shed 4 bases, with 9 bases lying between them. The CDR3 is 13 residues long. Study-wide findings and caveats: Antigen specificity remained undetermined for the expanded peripheral T cells. More expanded clones were found, on average, in CD8+ than in CD4+ T cells.

This receptor was identified in an adult with an advanced solid tumor such as melanoma, head and neck, liver or kidney cancer. The sample here was CD4+ or CD8+ T cells sorted from blood, taken in a trial of the OX40 agonist ivuxolimab. The chain joins TRBV5-1 to TRBJ1-3; D remains ambiguous. The CDR3 nucleotides read TGCGCCAGCAGCGAGGCGAGAGGAAACACCATATATTTT. Protein sequence: CASSEARGNTIYF.